Each of the 30 T cell receptor beta chains below was sequenced from the same sample in a study of blood T cell repertoires in COVID-19. TCRdb's table, derived via immunoSEQ multiplex PCR, lists solely in-frame clones and lacks some. The table shows about 260,000 clones, with 85% to 90% occurring only once. The sequencing input was PBMCs or T cells enriched from blood (not recorded which). These receptors originate from a man in his fifties or sixties who had been exposed to COVID-19.

This chain links TRBV28 with TRBJ2-1, with a weak D call TRBD2 (6 bases). The V end was cut by 3 bases, the J end by 10 bases, with 19 bases between. In germline, CDR1 is MDHEN, CDR2 SYDVKM. CDR3 length: 15 residues. The CDR3: CASSLRGGVFPEQFF. CDR3 in DNA: TGTGCCAGCAGTTTGCGGGGCGGGGTTTTTCCCGAGCAGTTCTTC. Using reference TRBV28 and TRBJ2-1 for the parts outside the CDR3, the full variable domain is DVKVTQSSRYLVKRTGEKVFLECVQDMDHENMFWYRQDPGLGLRLIYFSYDVKMKEKGDIPEGYSVSREKKERFSLILESASTNQTSMYLCASSLRGGVFPEQFFGPGTRLTVL.

V usage is TRBV2 and J usage is TRBJ2-7; 7 bases line up with TRBD2. With V trimmed by 1 base and J by 4 bases, 10 bases remained unmatched. There are 16 residues in the CDR3. CDR1 SNHLY and CDR2 FYNNEI come from the germline V gene. CDR3 in amino acids: CASSEGPGRVGYEQYV. Written as DNA, the CDR3 is TGTGCCAGCAGTGAAGGTCCAGGGAGGGTCGGGTACGAGCAGTACGTC.

The CDR3: CASSSSTGNTEAFF. The CDR3 DNA is TGTGCCAGCAGCTCCTCAACAGGGAACACTGAAGCTTTCTTT. This chain connects TRBV7-6 to TRBJ1-1; tentatively, D is TRBD1 (5 bases). From germline, CDR1 is SGHVS and CDR2 FNYEAQ. This CDR3 is 14 amino acids long. The V and J ends lost 4 bases and 1 base respectively, with 10 bases between them.

The chain combines TRBV2 with TRBJ1-4; D ambiguous. Germline V gene lookup returns CDR1 SNHLY and CDR2 FYNNEI. The CDR3 is 12 amino acids. Trimming cost V 7 bases and J 0 bases, with 3 bases left between them. Here the CDR3 DNA reads TGTGCCAGCACGGCAACTAATGAAAAACTGTTTTTT. Translating gives CASTATNEKLFF. The entire variable domain, with the rest obtained from reference TRBV2 and TRBJ1-4, is as follows: EPEVTQTPSHQVTQMGQEVILRCVPISNHLYFYWYRQILGQKVEFLVSFYNNEISEKSEIFDDQFSVERPDGSNFTLKIRSTKLEDSAMYFCASTATNEKLFFGSGTQLSVL.

This rearrangement joins TRBV12-5 to TRBJ2-3, with D possibly TRBD1 on 5 matching bases. V was trimmed by 7 bases and J by 3 bases, leaving 20 bases between them. CDR1 and CDR2 from the germline V gene are LGHNT and FRNRAP. The CDR3 totals 16 residues. CDR3 sequence: CASDQGSYLMTDTQYF. DNA for the CDR3: TGTGCTAGTGACCAGGGTTCATATCTCATGACAGATACGCAGTATTTT.

This clone was counted only a few times. The rearrangement uses TRBV7-9 and TRBJ2-1; D not resolved. This CDR3 is 15 amino acids long. V was cut by 7 bases and J by 0 bases, with 13 bases left in between. Germline lookup yields CDR1 SEHNR and CDR2 FQNEAQ (reference sequence). DNA of the CDR3: TGTGCCAGCACCCCGCCGGGTAGCTCCTACAATGAGCAGTTCTTC. Translation: CASTPPGSSYNEQFF.

The chain uses TRBV10-3 and TRBJ1-6, with 7 bases identical to TRBD1. Germline V gene sequence: CDR1 ENHRY, CDR2 SYGVKD. Germline trimming cut 9 bases from V and 6 bases from J; bases unmatched to any gene: 8. This CDR3 contains 14 residues. The CDR3 nucleotides are TGTGCCATAATAGGGGGCGCGGTTAATTCACCCCTCCACTTT. This sequence encodes CAIIGGAVNSPLHF.

The rearrangement joins TRBV5-1 to TRBJ2-1; the D gene is possibly TRBD2 (6 bases). Germline assignment: CDR1 SGHRS and CDR2 YFSETQ. V lost 0 bases and J 4 bases, leaving 26 bases between the germline ends. The CDR3 is 20 amino acids. Here the CDR3 DNA reads TGCGCCAGCAGCTTGGCCGGGGGACCCAGCGGTGGTCGCCGTTACAATGAGCAGTTCTTC. Translating it yields CASSLAGGPSGGRRYNEQFF.

This chain joins TRBV28 and TRBJ2-5, with D tentatively TRBD2 (7 bases). V dropped 5 bases and J dropped 2 bases, with 15 bases sitting between them. Per the germline V gene, CDR1 is MDHEN and CDR2 is SYDVKM. The CDR3 length is 15 residues. CDR3 coding DNA: TGTGCCAGCAGTCCTCATAAGGGGGGGCAAGAGACCCAGTACTTC. As protein: CASSPHKGGQETQYF. Together with reference TRBV28 and TRBJ2-5, the CDR3 gives the full variable domain: DVKVTQSSRYLVKRTGEKVFLECVQDMDHENMFWYRQDPGLGLRLIYFSYDVKMKEKGDIPEGYSVSREKKERFSLILESASTNQTSMYLCASSPHKGGQETQYFGPGTRLLVL.

This sequence joins TRBV2 and TRBJ1-3; no firm D call. Looked up from germline, CDR1 is SNHLY and CDR2 is FYNNEI. The CDR3 has 17 amino acids. With 7 bases removed from V and 0 bases from J, the gap between germline ends came to 19 bases. CDR3 coding DNA: TGTGCCAGCACCTTCTCTTTCCTGTTTCTCTCTGGAAACACCATATATTTT. Its protein is CASTFSFLFLSGNTIYF.

The chain carries TRBV3-1 (or the pseudogene TRBV3-2) and TRBJ2-1; 9 nucleotides match TRBD2. Germline lookup yields CDR1 LGHDT and CDR2 YNNKEL (reference sequence). The J segment lost 0 bases and the V segment lost 6 bases, leaving 12 bases of the junction unmatched. The CDR3 consists of 18 residues. CDR3 in amino acids: CASRPQSGRKSSYNEQFF. The CDR3 DNA reads TGTGCCAGCAGACCCCAAAGCGGGAGGAAAAGCTCCTACAATGAGCAGTTCTTC.

This clone was counted only a few times. This chain uses TRBV5-5 with TRBJ1-2, with a possible D match to TRBD1 (6 bases). Deletions cut 4 bases from V and 4 bases from J, with 29 bases between. Germline CDR1 SGHKS, CDR2 YYEKEE (reference sequence). This CDR3 is 19 amino acids long. The CDR3 sequence is CASSPRNGGGPAVGYGYTF. DNA for the CDR3: TGTGCCAGCAGCCCGCGGAATGGCGGGGGGCCCGCTGTTGGCTATGGCTACACCTTC.

In its sample, this clone was seen once. V and J are TRBV11-3 and TRBJ1-3, with 10 bases matching TRBD1. With V trimmed by 5 bases and J by 1 base, 5 bases remained unmatched. This CDR3 has 16 residues. From germline, CDR1 is SGHNT and CDR2 YENEEA. The CDR3 spells CASSPRQGASGNTIYF. The CDR3 DNA reads TGTGCCAGCAGCCCGCGACAGGGGGCGTCTGGAAACACCATATATTTT. Based on the CDR3 plus reference TRBV11-3 and TRBJ1-3, the full variable domain is EAGVVQSPRYKIIEKKQPVAFWCNPISGHNTLYWYLQNLGQGPELLIRYENEEAVDDSQLPKDRFSAERLKGVDSTLKIQPAELGDSAVYLCASSPRQGASGNTIYFGEGSWLTVV.

V and J are TRBV18 and TRBJ2-5; the D gene is possibly TRBD1 (6 bases). From germline, CDR1 is KGHSH and CDR2 LQKENI. This CDR3 is 14 amino acids long. Trimming left V 4 bases short and J 5 bases short, with 14 bases between. CDR3 bases: TGTGCCAGCTCACAACCACAGGGTAGGGAGACCCAGTACTTC. Its translation is CASSQPQGRETQYF.

The V and J genes are TRBV5-1 and TRBJ2-1, with 13 bases lining up with TRBD2. Germline CDR1 SGHRS, CDR2 YFSETQ. The CDR3 length is 17 residues. Germline trimming cut 4 bases from V and 7 bases from J; bases unmatched to any gene: 11. In DNA form, the CDR3 reads TGCGCCAGCAGCCTTAAACTGGGACTAGCGGGATCAAATGAGCAGTTCTTC. Protein sequence: CASSLKLGLAGSNEQFF.

In its sample, this clone was seen once. V gene TRBV5-1 combines with J gene TRBJ2-1, with TRBD2 as a possible D gene (6 bases). The CDR3 covers 14 residues. The V gene's germline CDR1 is SGHRS and CDR2 YFSETQ. V dropped 5 bases and J dropped 5 bases, with 14 bases sitting between them. CDR3 sequence reads: CASRSQGGDNEQFF. The DNA for the CDR3 is TGCGCCAGCAGGAGTCAGGGAGGTGACAATGAGCAGTTCTTC.

V and J are TRBV11-1 and TRBJ2-7, with 7 bases identical to TRBD1. Germline CDR1 is SGHAT and CDR2 is FQDESV (reference sequence). There are 16 residues in the CDR3. V shed 5 bases, J shed 2 bases, and the junction held 12 bases outside the gene matches. The CDR3 nucleotides are TGTGCCAGCAGCCCAAAACCCGGGACAGTTACCTACGAGCAGTACTTC. Translated, it gives CASSPKPGTVTYEQYF.

This chain uses TRBV30 with TRBJ2-1; 11 nucleotides match TRBD2. Germline V gene sequence: CDR1 GTSNPN, CDR2 SVGIG (reference sequence). The CDR3 is 15 amino acids. Trimming cost V 0 bases and J 4 bases; bases outside gene matches: 2. Here the CDR3 DNA reads TGTGCCTGGAGTGTAGGGACTAGCGGTTACAATGAGCAGTTCTTC. Protein sequence: CAWSVGTSGYNEQFF.

V is TRBV5-1 and J is TRBJ1-4; TRBD1 agrees at 7 bases. This CDR3 spans 15 amino acids. Germline CDR1 SGHRS, CDR2 YFSETQ. With 4 bases clipped from V and 3 bases from J, the junction kept 6 bases outside the gene matches. The CDR3, as DNA: TGCGCCAGCAGCCAATTACAGGGGTCTAATGAAAAACTGTTTTTT. Translated: CASSQLQGSNEKLFF.

This clone came up a few times. The rearrangement links TRBV28 to TRBJ1-3; D is uncertain. V was cut by 4 bases and J by 5 bases, with 9 bases left in between. The CDR3 totals 13 residues. Germline V gives CDR1 MDHEN, CDR2 SYDVKM. This CDR3 reads CASSWFARNTIYF. In DNA form, the CDR3 reads TGTGCCAGCAGTTGGTTCGCGAGAAACACCATATATTTT.

The CDR3 bases are TGCAGCGTTGAAGACTGGAAGTACAGTGCCGGAGGCTACACCTTC. Amino acids: CSVEDWKYSAGGYTF. The genes are TRBV29-1 and TRBJ1-2, with D uncertain. The CDR3 is 15 amino acids. Trimming removed 0 bases from V and 8 bases from J, with 19 bases in between. Per the germline V gene, CDR1 is SQVTM and CDR2 is ANQGSEA. Looking up the rest from reference TRBV29-1 and TRBJ1-2 gives the full variable domain: SAVISQKPSRDICQRGTSLTIQCQVDSQVTMMFWYRQQPGQSLTLIATANQGSEATYESGFVIDKFPISRPNLTFSTLTVSNMSPEDSSIYLCSVEDWKYSAGGYTFGSGTRLTVV.

The chain recombines TRBV6-5 with TRBJ1-2; D ambiguous. Trimming left V 4 bases short and J 4 bases short, with 10 bases between. This CDR3 contains 13 residues. Looked up from germline, CDR1 is MNHEY and CDR2 is SVGAGI. CDR3 sequence: CASSSPRFYGYTF. The CDR3 coding sequence is TGTGCCAGCAGTTCCCCTCGTTTCTATGGCTACACCTTC.

This chain uses TRBV4-1 with TRBJ1-2, with 8 positions matching TRBD1. In germline, CDR1 is MGHRA, CDR2 YSYEKL. The CDR3 length is 15 residues. J was trimmed by 8 bases and V by 1 base; bases with no gene match: 9. In DNA, the CDR3 is TGCGCCAGCAGCCAAGCCCGGACAGGGCCTATGGGCTACACCTTC. Translating gives CASSQARTGPMGYTF.

This clone was seen a few times. The rearrangement uses TRBV7-9 and TRBJ1-6; D gene ambiguous. CDR1 and CDR2 (germline): SEHNR, FQNEAQ (reference sequence). The CDR3 covers 13 residues. V was clipped by 1 base and J by 10 bases, with 8 bases between them. CDR3 protein: CASSLDRESPLHF. CDR3 sequence (DNA): TGTGCCAGCAGCTTAGACCGGGAATCACCCCTCCACTTT.

This chain connects TRBV5-1 to TRBJ2-7, with D unresolved. The CDR3 sequence is 13 residues long. Per germline, CDR1 SGHRS and CDR2 YFSETQ. V gave up 0 bases and J gave up 3 bases, with 7 bases separating them. The chain's CDR3 is CASSLDSFYEQYV. CDR3 in DNA: TGCGCCAGCAGCTTGGACAGCTTCTACGAGCAGTACGTC.

The V and J genes are TRBV29-1 and TRBJ2-1; 10 positions agree with TRBD1. V gave up 3 bases and J gave up 6 bases; unmatched junction bases: 14. The CDR3 covers 17 residues. The germline gives CDR1 SQVTM, CDR2 ANQGSEA. In nucleotides, the CDR3 is TGCAGCGTTGATAACTTCCGGGACAGGGGTTTGAGCAATGAGCAGTTCTTC. This translates into CSVDNFRDRGLSNEQFF.

The chain carries TRBV11-2 and TRBJ2-1, with D possibly matching TRBD2 (6 bases). This CDR3 comprises 13 residues. Looked up from germline, CDR1 is SGHAT and CDR2 is FQNNGV. Between the trimmed V and J ends, which lost 4 bases and 5 bases, there was a span of 9 bases. CDR3 amino acids: CASSWGVDNEQFF. The CDR3 DNA reads TGTGCCAGCAGCTGGGGGGTGGACAATGAGCAGTTCTTC.

The chain uses TRBV24-1 and TRBJ2-1; possibly TRBD1 for D (6 bases). Per germline, CDR1 KGHDR and CDR2 SFDVKD. The V and J ends lost 5 bases and 10 bases respectively, with 20 bases between them. The CDR3 runs to 15 residues. CDR3 nucleotide sequence: TGTGCCACCAGTGTCCATGGACAGCTCCGACCCGAGCAGTTCTTC. As protein: CATSVHGQLRPEQFF.

CDR3 loop: CASTYSLVSWGGSSYNEQFF. CDR3 bases: TGTGCCAGCACCTATTCTCTCGTGTCGTGGGGCGGCAGCTCCTACAATGAGCAGTTCTTC. The genes are TRBV13 and TRBJ2-1; tentative D call: TRBD1 (5 bases). Germline V gene lookup returns CDR1 PRHDT and CDR2 FYEKMQ (reference sequence). The germline V and J ends were trimmed by 7 bases and 0 bases, with 28 bases remaining between them. This CDR3 contains 20 residues.

The V and J genes are TRBV5-1 and TRBJ2-4, with a tentative D call TRBD2 (6 bases). The CDR3 consists of 18 residues. The V end lost 2 bases, the J end lost 0 bases, and 18 bases lay between the germline ends. Per the germline V gene, CDR1 is SGHRS and CDR2 is YFSETQ. The CDR3: CASSFRPAGGGAKNIQYF. CDR3 nucleotides: TGCGCCAGCAGCTTCAGGCCGGCCGGGGGAGGAGCCAAAAACATTCAGTACTTC.